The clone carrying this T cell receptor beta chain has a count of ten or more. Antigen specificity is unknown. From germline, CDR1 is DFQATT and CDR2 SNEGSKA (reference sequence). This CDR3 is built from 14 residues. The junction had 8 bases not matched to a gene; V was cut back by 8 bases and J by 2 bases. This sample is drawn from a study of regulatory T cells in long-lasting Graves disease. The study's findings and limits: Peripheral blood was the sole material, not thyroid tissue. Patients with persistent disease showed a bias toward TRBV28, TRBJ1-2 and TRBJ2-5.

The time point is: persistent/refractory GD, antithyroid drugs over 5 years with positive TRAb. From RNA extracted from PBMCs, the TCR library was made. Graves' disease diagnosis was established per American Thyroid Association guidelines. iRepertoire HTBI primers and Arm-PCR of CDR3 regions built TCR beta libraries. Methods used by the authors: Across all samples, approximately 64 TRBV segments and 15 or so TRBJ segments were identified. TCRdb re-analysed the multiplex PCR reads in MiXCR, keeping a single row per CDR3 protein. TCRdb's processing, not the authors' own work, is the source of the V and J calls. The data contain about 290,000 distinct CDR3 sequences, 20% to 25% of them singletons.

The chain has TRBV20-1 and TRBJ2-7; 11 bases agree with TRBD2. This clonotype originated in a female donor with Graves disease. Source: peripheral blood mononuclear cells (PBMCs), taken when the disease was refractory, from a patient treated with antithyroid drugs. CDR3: CSSKRLAGTYEQYF. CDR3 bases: TGCAGTTCAAAACGACTAGCGGGGACCTACGAGCAGTACTTC.